This T cell receptor beta chain was captured in a study of T-cell memory formation after mild COVID-19. Study overall: Largely donor-specific TCR clusters were found.

The length of the CDR3 is 17 residues. V was clipped by 4 bases and J by 4 bases; unmatched bases: 6. Germline values: CDR1 SGHTA, CDR2 FQGNSA. This clonotype was observed a few times. Its antigen is as yet unknown. Study-level points and caveats: Cross-reactive memory appears to have joined, as suggested by some responding clones showing up in pre-infection memory. For second-wave clones that peaked at day 37, SARS-CoV-2 specificity went unverified. Among contracting clones, CD4+ were mainly CM/EM and CD8+ enriched in EMRA.

From the 5' RACE reads, TCRdb called clonotypes with MiXCR, one entry per CDR3 protein. The sample holds 250,000 or so distinct CDR3 sequences, 8% to 9.5% seen once. The sequencing sample was made of PBMCs or a T cell subset sorted from them (not recorded which). The rearrangement joins TRBV7-2 to TRBJ2-3, with 15 bases aligning to TRBD2. The sequence was collected from a man between 18 and 35 years old who had mild COVID-19 (a few samples of this study predate the infection). Cell type and time point are not known. CDR3 in DNA: TGTGCCAGCAGCTCCGGACTAGCGGGGGGGTTCGCAGATACGCAGTATTTT. Amino acids: CASSSGLAGGFADTQYF. The full variable domain, completed using reference TRBV7-2 and TRBJ2-3, is GAGVSQSPSNKVTEKGKDVELRCDPISGHTALYWYRQSLGQGLEFLIYFQGNSAPDKSGLPSDRFSAERTGGSVSTLTIQRTQQEDSAVYLCASSSGLAGGFADTQYFGPGTRLTVL.